This entry is about one T cell receptor (beta chain). The antigen remains unidentified. This sample was included in a study of radiotherapy plus CTLA-4 blockade in lung cancer. Background on the study: Among enrolled patients, 15% to 20% responded and 31% achieved disease control.

Study conclusions and caveats: Dynamics of early blood T cell clones, together with interferon-beta, were reportedly the best predictors of response. Following radiotherapy plus ipilimumab, tumor-derived TCR clones expanded in the blood.

Here immunoSEQ multiplex PCR was the method, and the copy in TCRdb shows in-frame clones only, minus some. This table holds over 75,000 clones, roughly four fifths found once. This CDR3 spans 11 amino acids. Deletions cut 4 bases from V and 7 bases from J, with 7 bases between. Germline V lookup: CDR1 LGHNA, CDR2 YNFKEQ. In chemo-refractory metastatic non-small-cell lung cancer, patients got ipilimumab CTLA-4 blockade together with focal radiation. V and J are TRBV4-2 and TRBJ1-1; no reliable D call. Source: peripheral blood, taken from a patient treated with radiotherapy plus ipilimumab. This sequence originates from a human donor with non-small cell lung cancer who had stable disease on radiotherapy plus ipilimumab. CDR3 region: CASSRASEAFF. In DNA form, the CDR3 reads TGTGCCAGCAGCCGCGCCAGTGAAGCTTTCTTT.